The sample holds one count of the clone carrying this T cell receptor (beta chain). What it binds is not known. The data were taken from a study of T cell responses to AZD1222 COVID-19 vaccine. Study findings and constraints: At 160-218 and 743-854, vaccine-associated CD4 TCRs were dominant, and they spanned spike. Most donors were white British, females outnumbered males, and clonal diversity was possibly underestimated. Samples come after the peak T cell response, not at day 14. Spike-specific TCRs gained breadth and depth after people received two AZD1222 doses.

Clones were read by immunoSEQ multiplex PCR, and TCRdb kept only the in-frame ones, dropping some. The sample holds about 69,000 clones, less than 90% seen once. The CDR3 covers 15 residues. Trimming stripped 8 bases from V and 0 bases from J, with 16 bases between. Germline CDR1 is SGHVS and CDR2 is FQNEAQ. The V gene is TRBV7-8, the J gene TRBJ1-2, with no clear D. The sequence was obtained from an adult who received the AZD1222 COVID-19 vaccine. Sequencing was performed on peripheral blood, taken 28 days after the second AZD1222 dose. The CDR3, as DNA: TGTGCCAGCTCTCTGGGCGGAACGGCTAACTATGGCTACACCTTC. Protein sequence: CASSLGGTANYGYTF.